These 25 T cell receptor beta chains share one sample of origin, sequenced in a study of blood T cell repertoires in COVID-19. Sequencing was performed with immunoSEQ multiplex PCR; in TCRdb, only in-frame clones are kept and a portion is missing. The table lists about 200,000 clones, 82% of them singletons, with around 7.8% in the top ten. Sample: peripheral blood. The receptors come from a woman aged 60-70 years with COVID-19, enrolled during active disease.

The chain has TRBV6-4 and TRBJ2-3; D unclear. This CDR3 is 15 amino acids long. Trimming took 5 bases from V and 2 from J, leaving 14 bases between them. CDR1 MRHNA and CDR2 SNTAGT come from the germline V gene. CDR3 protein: CASSPSYSVTDTQYF. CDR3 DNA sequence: TGTGCCAGCAGTCCCTCCTATAGTGTCACAGATACGCAGTATTTT.

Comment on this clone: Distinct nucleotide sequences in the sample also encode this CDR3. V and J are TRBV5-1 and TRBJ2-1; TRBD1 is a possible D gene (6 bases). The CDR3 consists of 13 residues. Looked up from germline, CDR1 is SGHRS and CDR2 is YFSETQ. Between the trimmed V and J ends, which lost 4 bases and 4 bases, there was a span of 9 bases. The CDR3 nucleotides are TGCGCCAGCAGCACGACAGGATACAATGAGCAGTTCTTC. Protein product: CASSTTGYNEQFF. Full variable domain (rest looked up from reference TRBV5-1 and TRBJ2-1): KAGVTQTPRYLIKTRGQQVTLSCSPISGHRSVSWYQQTPGQGLQFLFEYFSETQRNKGNFPGRFSGRQFSNSRSEMNVSTLELGDSALYLCASSTTGYNEQFFGPGTRLTVL.

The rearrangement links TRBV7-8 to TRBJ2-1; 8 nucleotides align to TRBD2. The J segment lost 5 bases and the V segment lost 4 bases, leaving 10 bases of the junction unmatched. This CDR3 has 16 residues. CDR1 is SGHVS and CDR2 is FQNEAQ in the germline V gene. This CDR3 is CASSSPGTRTHNEQFF. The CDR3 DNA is TGTGCCAGCAGCTCACCCGGGACTAGGACCCACAATGAGCAGTTCTTC.

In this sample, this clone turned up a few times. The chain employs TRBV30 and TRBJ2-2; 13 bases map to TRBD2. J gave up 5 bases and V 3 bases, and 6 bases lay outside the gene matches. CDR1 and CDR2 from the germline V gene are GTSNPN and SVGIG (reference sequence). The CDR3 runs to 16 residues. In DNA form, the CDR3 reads TGTGCCTGGAGCGAAACTAGCGGGAGGGCGACCGGGGAGCTGTTTTTT. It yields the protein CAWSETSGRATGELFF.

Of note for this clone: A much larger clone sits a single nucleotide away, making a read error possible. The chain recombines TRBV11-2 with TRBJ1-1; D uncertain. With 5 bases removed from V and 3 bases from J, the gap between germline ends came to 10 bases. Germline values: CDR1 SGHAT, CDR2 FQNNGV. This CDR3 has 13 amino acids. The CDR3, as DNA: TGTGCCAGCAGCCCAGACCGGGACACTGAAGCTTTCTTT. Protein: CASSPDRDTEAFF.

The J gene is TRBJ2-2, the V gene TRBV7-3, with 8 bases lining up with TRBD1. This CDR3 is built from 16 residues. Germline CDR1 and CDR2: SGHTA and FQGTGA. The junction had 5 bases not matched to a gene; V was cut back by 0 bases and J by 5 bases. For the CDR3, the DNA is TGTGCCAGCAGCTTAACGCCCAGGGGGCCTACCGGGGAGCTGTTTTTT. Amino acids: CASSLTPRGPTGELFF.

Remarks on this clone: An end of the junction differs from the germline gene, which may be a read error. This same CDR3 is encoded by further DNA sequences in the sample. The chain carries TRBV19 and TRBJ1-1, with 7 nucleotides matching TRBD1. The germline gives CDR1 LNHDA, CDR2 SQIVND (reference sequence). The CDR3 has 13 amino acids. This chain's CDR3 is CASHWTGGTEAFF. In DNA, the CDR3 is TGTGCCAGCCACTGGACAGGAGGGACTGAAGCTTTTTTT.

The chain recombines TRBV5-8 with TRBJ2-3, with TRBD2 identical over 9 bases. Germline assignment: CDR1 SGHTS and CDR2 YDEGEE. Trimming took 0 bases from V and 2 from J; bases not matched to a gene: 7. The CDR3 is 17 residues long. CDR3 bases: TGTGCCAGCAGCTTGGGGGAAGCGGGGGGACCCACAGATACGCAGTATTTT. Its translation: CASSLGEAGGPTDTQYF.

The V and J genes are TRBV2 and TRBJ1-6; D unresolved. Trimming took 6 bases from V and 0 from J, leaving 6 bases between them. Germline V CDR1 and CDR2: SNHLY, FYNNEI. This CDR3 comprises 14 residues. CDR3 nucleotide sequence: TGTGCCAGCAGACAGAGCTCCTATAATTCACCCCTCCACTTT. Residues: CASRQSSYNSPLHF.

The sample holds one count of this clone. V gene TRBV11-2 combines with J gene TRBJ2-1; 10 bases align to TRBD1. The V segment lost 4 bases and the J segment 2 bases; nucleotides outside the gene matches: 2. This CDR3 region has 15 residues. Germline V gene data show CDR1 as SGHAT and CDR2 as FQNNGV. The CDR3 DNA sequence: TGTGCCAGCAGCTCGACAGGGGGCGCCTACAATGAGCAGTTCTTC. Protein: CASSSTGGAYNEQFF.

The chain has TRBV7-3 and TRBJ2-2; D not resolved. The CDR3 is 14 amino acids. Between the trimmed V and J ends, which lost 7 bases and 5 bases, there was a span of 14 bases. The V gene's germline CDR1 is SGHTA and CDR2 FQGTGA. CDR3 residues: CASTSTVGTGELFF. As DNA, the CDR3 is TGTGCCAGCACCTCTACGGTCGGGACCGGGGAGCTGTTTTTT.

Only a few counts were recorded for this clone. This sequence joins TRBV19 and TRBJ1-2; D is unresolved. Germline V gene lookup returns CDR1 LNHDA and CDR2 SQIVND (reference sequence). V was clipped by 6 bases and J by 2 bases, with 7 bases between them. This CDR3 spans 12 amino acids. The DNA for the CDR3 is TGTGCCAGTAGGGGCAGGAACTATGGCTACACCTTC. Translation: CASRGRNYGYTF.

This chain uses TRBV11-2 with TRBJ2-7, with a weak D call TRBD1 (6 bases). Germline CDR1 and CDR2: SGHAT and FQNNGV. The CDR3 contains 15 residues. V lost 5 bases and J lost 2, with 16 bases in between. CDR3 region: CASSIHGGTTYEQYF. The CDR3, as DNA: TGTGCCAGCAGCATACACGGTGGGACAACCTACGAGCAGTACTTC.

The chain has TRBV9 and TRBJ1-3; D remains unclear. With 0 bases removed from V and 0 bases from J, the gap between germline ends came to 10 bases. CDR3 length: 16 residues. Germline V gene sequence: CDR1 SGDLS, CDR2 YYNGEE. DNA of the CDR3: TGTGCCAGCAGCGTAGCTTTGCCAGACTCTGGAAACACCATATATTTT. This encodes CASSVALPDSGNTIYF.

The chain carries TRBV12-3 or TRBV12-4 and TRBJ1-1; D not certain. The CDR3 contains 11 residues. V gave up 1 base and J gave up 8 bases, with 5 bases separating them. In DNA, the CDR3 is TGTGCCAGCAGTTTAGAGCGGGAAGCTTTCTTT. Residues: CASSLEREAFF.

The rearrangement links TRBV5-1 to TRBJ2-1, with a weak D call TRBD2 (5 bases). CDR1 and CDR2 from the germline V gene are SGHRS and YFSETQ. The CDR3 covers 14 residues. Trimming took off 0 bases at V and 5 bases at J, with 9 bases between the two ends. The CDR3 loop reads CASSLEGSHNEQFF. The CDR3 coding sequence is TGCGCCAGCAGCTTGGAAGGGAGCCACAATGAGCAGTTCTTC.

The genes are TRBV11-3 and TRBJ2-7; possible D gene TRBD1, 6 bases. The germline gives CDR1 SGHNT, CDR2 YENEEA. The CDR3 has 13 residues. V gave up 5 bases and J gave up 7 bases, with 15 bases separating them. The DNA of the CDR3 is TGTGCCAGCAGCCGAACTACAGGGTATGAGCAGTACTTC. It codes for CASSRTTGYEQYF.

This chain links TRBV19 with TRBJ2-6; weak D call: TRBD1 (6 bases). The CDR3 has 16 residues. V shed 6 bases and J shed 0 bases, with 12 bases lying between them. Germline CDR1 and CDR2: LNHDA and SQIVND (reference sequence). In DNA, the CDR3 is TGTGCCAGTAGGATGGACAGCCTCTCTGGGGCCAACGTCCTGACTTTC. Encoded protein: CASRMDSLSGANVLTF.

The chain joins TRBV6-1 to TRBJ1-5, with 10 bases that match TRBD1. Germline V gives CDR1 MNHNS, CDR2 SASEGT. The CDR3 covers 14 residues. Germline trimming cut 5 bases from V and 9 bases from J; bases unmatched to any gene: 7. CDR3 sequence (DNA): TGTGCCAGCAGTCCCCCGGGACAGGGGACGCCCCAGCATTTT. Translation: CASSPPGQGTPQHF.

CDR3 in DNA: TGCGCCAGCAGCCAAGTGGCCAACGGGGAGCTGTTTTTT. Its protein product is CASSQVANGELFF. V is TRBV4-3 and J is TRBJ2-2; unclear D gene. The CDR3 length is 13 residues. The germline CDR1 and CDR2 sequences are LGHNA and YSLEER. V lost 1 base to trimming and J lost 7 bases, with 7 bases between them.

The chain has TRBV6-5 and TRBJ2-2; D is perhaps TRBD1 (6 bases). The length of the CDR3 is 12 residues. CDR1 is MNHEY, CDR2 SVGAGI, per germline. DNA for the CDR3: TGTCCACAGGGTGGAAACACCGGGGAGCTGTTTTTT. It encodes CPQGGNTGELFF.

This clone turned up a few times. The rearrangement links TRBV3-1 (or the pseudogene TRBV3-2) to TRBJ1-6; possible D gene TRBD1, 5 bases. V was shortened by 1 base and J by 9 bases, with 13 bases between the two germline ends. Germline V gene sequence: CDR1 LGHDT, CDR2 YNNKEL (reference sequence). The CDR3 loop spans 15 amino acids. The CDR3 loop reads CASSQARASISPLHF. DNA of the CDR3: TGTGCCAGCAGCCAAGCCAGGGCCAGCATTTCACCCCTCCACTTT.

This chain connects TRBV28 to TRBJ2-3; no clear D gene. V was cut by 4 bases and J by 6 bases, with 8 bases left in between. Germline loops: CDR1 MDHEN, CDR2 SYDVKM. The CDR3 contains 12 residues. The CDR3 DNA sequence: TGTGCCAGCAGTTCTCAGAGGGATACGCAGTATTTT. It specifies CASSSQRDTQYF.

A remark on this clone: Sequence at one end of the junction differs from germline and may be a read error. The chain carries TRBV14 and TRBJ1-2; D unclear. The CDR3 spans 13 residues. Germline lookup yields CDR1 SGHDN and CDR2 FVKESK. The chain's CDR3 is CASSQDLAGGYAF. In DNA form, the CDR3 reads TGTGCCAGCAGCCAAGATCTGGCGGGCGGTTACGCCTTC.

The CDR3 loop reads CAISEGQEQETQYF. The CDR3 DNA sequence: TGTGCCATCAGCGAGGGACAGGAACAAGAGACCCAGTACTTC. The chain uses TRBV10-3 and TRBJ2-5; 8 nucleotides match TRBD1. V lost 6 bases to trimming and J lost 2 bases; unmatched junction nucleotides: 5. Germline V gives CDR1 ENHRY, CDR2 SYGVKD. The CDR3 has 14 residues.